This entry lists 20 T cell receptor beta chains sequenced from one sample in a study of blood T cell repertoires in COVID-19. Clones were read by immunoSEQ multiplex PCR, and TCRdb kept only the in-frame ones, dropping some. The data contain 150,000 to 200,000 clones, less than 85% of them singletons. The sequenced material came from PBMCs or T cells enriched from blood (not recorded which). These receptors originate from a woman in her fifties or sixties with acute COVID-19.

The chain uses TRBV7-9 and TRBJ1-2, with a possible D match to TRBD1 (5 bases). This CDR3 contains 13 residues. Germline V gene sequence: CDR1 SEHNR, CDR2 FQNEAQ (reference sequence). Trimming left V 5 bases short and J 6 bases short, with 13 bases between. CDR3 residues: CASSPDEQDGYTF. DNA of the CDR3: TGTGCCAGCAGCCCCGACGAACAGGATGGCTACACCTTC.

V is TRBV18 and J is TRBJ1-1; D is unresolved. The germline V and J ends were trimmed by 2 bases and 11 bases, with 12 bases remaining between them. Germline lookup yields CDR1 KGHSH and CDR2 LQKENI. The CDR3 is 12 residues long. CDR3 nucleotides: TGTGCCAGCTCACCAAATCCGGACTGGGCTTTCTTT. The encoded protein is CASSPNPDWAFF.

This chain uses TRBV7-8 with TRBJ2-5; 9 nucleotides line up with TRBD1. Germline V lookup: CDR1 SGHVS, CDR2 FQNEAQ. V lost 3 bases, J lost 13 bases, and 12 bases stayed unmatched. The CDR3 has 14 residues. In DNA form, the CDR3 reads TGTGCCAGCAGCTTCCCGGACAGGGGTTCCTTGCTGTACTTC. It is translated as CASSFPDRGSLLYF.

This clone has just one count. The chain employs TRBV7-2 and TRBJ2-7; D perhaps matches TRBD2 (6 bases). CDR1 SGHTA and CDR2 FQGNSA come from the germline V gene. The CDR3 extends over 14 amino acids. Between the trimmed V and J ends, which lost 8 bases and 4 bases, there was a span of 18 bases. The CDR3, as DNA: TGTGCCAGCCGACTCTTCGGGACTCGATACGAGCAGTACTTC. As protein: CASRLFGTRYEQYF.

The gene calls are TRBV5-1 and TRBJ1-4, with D hard to call. Germline values: CDR1 SGHRS, CDR2 YFSETQ. The CDR3 consists of 14 residues. V lost 5 bases and J 5 bases, leaving 13 bases between the germline ends. The CDR3 loop is CASSSGDLNEKLFF. The DNA of the CDR3 is TGCGCCAGCAGTTCCGGAGATTTAAATGAAAAACTGTTTTTT.

The chain uses TRBV3-1 (or the pseudogene TRBV3-2) and TRBJ1-5; 8 nucleotides line up with TRBD1. Germline lookup yields CDR1 LGHDT and CDR2 YNNKEL (reference sequence). The CDR3 spans 17 residues. With 1 base clipped from V and 2 bases from J, the junction kept 7 bases outside the gene matches. CDR3 loop: CASSQGSGGEGNQPQHF. CDR3 nucleotides: TGTGCCAGCAGCCAAGGGTCAGGGGGCGAAGGCAATCAGCCCCAGCATTTT.

This sequence joins TRBV4-3 and TRBJ2-2; 9 nucleotides line up with TRBD2. The CDR3 runs 16 residues. CDR1 and CDR2 (germline): LGHNA, YSLEER. After removal of 5 bases from V and 0 bases from J, the junction contained 4 bases not matched to a gene. The CDR3 DNA follows: TGCGCCAGCAGCACACGACTAGCGGCGAACACCGGGGAGCTGTTTTTT. It translates to CASSTRLAANTGELFF.

The rearrangement links TRBV3-1 (or the pseudogene TRBV3-2) to TRBJ1-1; D uncertain. V lost 6 bases to trimming and J lost 0 bases, with 14 bases between them. Germline CDR1 and CDR2: LGHDT and YNNKEL (reference sequence). This CDR3 spans 15 amino acids. The CDR3 DNA reads as TGTGCCAGCAGTTTTAGGACGGGGATGAACACTGAAGCTTTCTTT. Translation: CASSFRTGMNTEAFF.

The chain has TRBV7-2 and TRBJ1-1; D unclear. This CDR3 has 15 residues. V shed 0 bases and J shed 1 base, with 9 bases lying between them. Germline CDR1 is SGHTA and CDR2 is FQGNSA. CDR3 protein: CASSLAGQPNTEAFF. The CDR3 nucleotides are TGTGCCAGCAGCTTAGCTGGGCAGCCGAACACTGAAGCTTTCTTT.

The chain joins TRBV10-3 to TRBJ2-1, with a possible D match to TRBD2 (7 bases). The CDR3 consists of 14 residues. Trimming stripped 0 bases from V and 8 bases from J, with 11 bases between. The germline CDR1 and CDR2 sequences are ENHRY and SYGVKD. The CDR3 DNA follows: TGTGCCATCAGTGAGTCCGGGGGGCGTGATGAGCAGTTCTTC. It translates to CAISESGGRDEQFF.

As regards this clone: A clone one base away is much larger, so this may be a read error. The chain's CDR3 is CASSSFPGGGRNEQFF. CDR3 sequence (DNA): TGTGCCAGCAGCTCTTTCCCGGGGGGGGGCCGTAATGAGCAGTTCTTC. The chain has TRBV3-1 (or the pseudogene TRBV3-2) and TRBJ2-1; TRBD2 matches 8 bases. CDR3 length: 16 residues. Germline CDR1 and CDR2: LGHDT and YNNKEL (reference sequence). V lost 5 bases to trimming and J lost 7 bases; unmatched junction nucleotides: 13.

The rearrangement uses TRBV10-3 and TRBJ1-3; D gene uncertain. CDR3 length: 13 amino acids. Germline V gene sequence: CDR1 ENHRY, CDR2 SYGVKD. The germline V and J ends were trimmed by 8 bases and 0 bases, with 8 bases remaining between them. The CDR3 loop is CAILQSSGNTIYF. The CDR3, as DNA: TGTGCCATCTTACAGAGCTCTGGAAACACCATATATTTT.

As DNA, the CDR3 is TGCGCCAGCAGCCAGAACAGGGCTAGCACAGATACGCAGTATTTT. Amino acid sequence: CASSQNRASTDTQYF. This chain connects TRBV5-1 to TRBJ2-3; the D gene is possibly TRBD1 (6 bases). Trimming removed 4 bases at V and 0 bases at J, with 12 bases between. Germline values: CDR1 SGHRS, CDR2 YFSETQ. The CDR3 consists of 15 residues.

A single count supports this clone. The rearrangement links TRBV11-2 to TRBJ2-1, with TRBD2 matching over 8 bases. CDR1 is SGHAT, CDR2 FQNNGV, per germline. Unmatched junction bases numbered 15, after V lost 5 bases and J lost 9 bases. There are 16 residues in the CDR3. DNA for the CDR3: TGTGCCAGCAGCACTCACCGCGGGACTAGTACCAGTGAGCAGTTCTTC. It codes for CASSTHRGTSTSEQFF.

The rearrangement joins TRBV6-2 or TRBV6-3 to TRBJ2-4; weak D call: TRBD2 (5 bases). V lost 0 bases to trimming and J lost 3 bases, with 18 bases between them. This CDR3 is built from 18 residues. Germline lookup yields CDR1 MNHEY and CDR2 SVGEGT. CDR3 loop: CASSYSRGGPNVKNIQYF. DNA for the CDR3: TGTGCCAGCAGTTACTCTCGGGGTGGGCCTAACGTCAAAAACATTCAGTACTTC.

This sequence joins TRBV18 and TRBJ2-5; 12 bases map to TRBD1. V shed 3 bases and J 5 bases; nucleotides not matched to a gene: 4. The CDR3 loop spans 15 amino acids. Looked up from germline, CDR1 is KGHSH and CDR2 is LQKENI. This CDR3 reads CASSPGTGGRETQYF. The CDR3 nucleotides are TGTGCCAGCTCACCTGGGACAGGGGGCCGGGAGACCCAGTACTTC.

V gene TRBV25-1 combines with J gene TRBJ2-2, with D uncertain. CDR1 and CDR2 (germline): MGHDK, SYGVNS. The CDR3 length is 12 residues. V gave up 7 bases and J gave up 6 bases, with 9 bases separating them. The CDR3 is CASTKLAGELFF. CDR3 bases: TGTGCCAGCACAAAGCTGGCCGGGGAGCTGTTTTTT.

For the CDR3, the DNA is TGTGCCACCTACTATGGCTACACCTTC. It translates to CATYYGYTF. This chain uses TRBV19 with TRBJ1-2; no clear D gene. The V and J ends lost 10 bases and 3 bases respectively, with 3 bases between them. CDR1 is LNHDA and CDR2 is SQIVND in the germline V gene (reference sequence). The CDR3 sequence is 9 residues long.

This clone was seen more than once but under ten times. This chain connects TRBV9 to TRBJ1-3, with 7 bases that match TRBD1. CDR3 size: 16 residues. CDR1 is SGDLS and CDR2 is YYNGEE in the germline V gene. V dropped 2 bases and J dropped 4; count of bases not matched to a gene: 9. DNA of the CDR3: TGTGCCAGCAGCGTCCAGGGGGGAGTGTCAGGAAACACCATATATTTT. Amino acids: CASSVQGGVSGNTIYF.

This chain joins TRBV30 and TRBJ2-6; TRBD2 might be the D (5 bases). The V gene lost 0 bases and the J gene lost 4 bases, with 10 bases spanning the gap. The germline CDR1 and CDR2 sequences are GTSNPN and SVGIG (reference sequence). The CDR3 is made up of 15 amino acids. CDR3 protein: CAWSVAAAGANVLTF. The CDR3 region has the DNA TGTGCCTGGAGTGTAGCGGCAGCCGGGGCCAACGTCCTGACTTTC.